This T cell receptor beta chain was sequenced for a study of T cell repertoires in cytomegalovirus infection. Trimming stripped 3 bases from V and 3 bases from J, with 14 bases between. CDR3 length equals 15 residues. CDR1 is MGHDK, CDR2 SYGVNS, per germline. TCRdb reprocessed the reads with MiXCR, giving one entry per CDR3 protein. The sample lists 600,000 to 800,000 distinct CDR3 sequences, roughly a quarter occurring once. Study results and caveats: Predominance within the ex vivo response was attributable to HLA-C-restricted CMV-specific TCR beta clonotypes.

This clonotype was observed at least ten times. The target antigen is unknown. This TCR was sampled from a human donor in good health (CMV status not recorded). Some clones in this sample may be carry-over from other donors' samples. This chain links TRBV25-1 with TRBJ1-2; D is unresolved. The material sequenced was CD8+ T cells from PBMCs. The CDR3 reads CASSDRTGRHYGYTF. The CDR3 region has the DNA TGTGCCAGCAGTGATCGAACTGGACGGCACTATGGCTACACCTTC.